The source of this T cell receptor beta chain is a study of T cell repertoires in aging, cancer and after chemotherapy. The study, taken as a whole, reports: In each cancer cohort, median generation probability increased across chemotherapy, suggesting thymic output rebounded.

Amplification of TCR beta used genomic DNA extracted from peripheral blood. The table lists this clonotype with a few counts. What it recognizes is unknown. TRB rearrangements spanning V, D and J were amplified using mixed TRB-A/B primers. TCRdb itself ran the multiplex PCR reads through MiXCR, one entry per CDR3 protein. The sample contains approximately 9,300 distinct CDR3 sequences, 40% of which appear only once. The germline CDR1 and CDR2 sequences are SGHAT and FQNNGV. V dropped 1 base and J dropped 5 bases, with 20 bases sitting between them. The CDR3 contains 18 residues. Sequencing was done on a sample of blood. This sequence originates from a human donor in good health. J is TRBJ2-2 and V is TRBV11-2, with D possibly being TRBD1 or TRBD2 (5 bases each). In DNA, the CDR3 is TGTGCCAGCAGCTTAGTTGAGGGGTTGCTGCAAACAACCGGGGAGCTGTTTTTT. It encodes CASSLVEGLLQTTGELFF.